Listed here are 32 T cell receptor beta chains from one sample, sequenced in a study of T cell changes during pregnancy in multiple sclerosis. Data came from immunoSEQ multiplex PCR; TCRdb stores just in-frame clones and leaves some out. Of about 56,000 clones detected, 87% appear once; the ten largest clones hold approximately 5%. Sequencing was carried out using peripheral blood from another person, used as feeder cells. The receptors derive from a human donor whose cells served as feeder cells for cultures in a pregnancy study.

There are a few counts of this clone. This chain links TRBV25-1 with TRBJ2-5; D uncertain. CDR1 MGHDK and CDR2 SYGVNS come from the germline V gene. Trimming took 6 bases from V and 2 from J, leaving 1 base between them. The CDR3 length is 10 residues. This CDR3 is CASRQETQYF. In DNA form, the CDR3 reads TGTGCCAGCAGACAAGAGACCCAGTACTTC.

The V gene is TRBV7-2, the J gene TRBJ2-5; D may correspond to TRBD1 or TRBD2 (5 bases each). Trimming left V 6 bases short and J 4 bases short, with 12 bases between. Germline V gene lookup returns CDR1 SGHTA and CDR2 FQGNSA. CDR3 length equals 13 residues. CDR3 loop: CASRGPGVETQYF. CDR3 in DNA: TGTGCCAGCAGGGGACCCGGGGTAGAGACCCAGTACTTC.

In its sample, this clone was seen a few times. This chain links TRBV19 with TRBJ2-2, with D unclear. This CDR3 comprises 12 residues. Germline-derived CDR1 and CDR2 are LNHDA and SQIVND (reference sequence). The V gene lost 6 bases and the J gene lost 6 bases, with 8 bases spanning the gap. CDR3 in DNA: TGTGCCAGTAGGCTCAACGCCGGGGAGCTGTTTTTT. Its protein product is CASRLNAGELFF. Drawing the rest from reference TRBV19 and TRBJ2-2, the complete variable domain is DGGITQSPKYLFRKEGQNVTLSCEQNLNHDAMYWYRQDPGQGLRLIYYSQIVNDFQKGDIAEGYSVSREKKESFPLTVTSAQKNPTAFYLCASRLNAGELFFGEGSRLTVL.

This clone was counted only a few times. The chain joins TRBV5-1 to TRBJ2-5; D unclear. The CDR3 totals 13 residues. Trimming took 3 bases from V and 5 from J, leaving 11 bases between them. Germline CDR1 SGHRS, CDR2 YFSETQ. This chain's CDR3 is CASSSIPGETQYF. In DNA form, the CDR3 reads TGCGCCAGCAGCTCCATACCTGGGGAGACCCAGTACTTC.

The chain joins TRBV20-1 to TRBJ2-1; TRBD2 aligns across 7 bases. CDR1 and CDR2 from the germline V gene are DFQATT and SNEGSKA (reference sequence). The CDR3 totals 10 residues. Trimming at V came to 6 bases and at J to 13 bases, leaving 6 bases not matched to a gene. For the CDR3, the DNA is TGCAGTGCGAGCGGGGCTCGACAGTTCTTC. Translation gives CSASGARQFF.

V usage is TRBV5-4 and J usage is TRBJ1-2; 8 bases align to TRBD1. Germline CDR1 and CDR2: SGHNT and YYREEE (reference sequence). CDR3 size: 14 residues. V gave up 0 bases and J gave up 6 bases; unmatched junction bases: 4. CDR3 DNA: TGTGCCAGCAGCTTGGTGGACAGGGAGGATGGCTACACCTTC. Its translation: CASSLVDREDGYTF.

CDR3 sequence (DNA): TGTGCCAGCAGCCCAGACAGGGTACGGACAGATACGCAGTATTTT. Translation gives CASSPDRVRTDTQYF. The chain combines TRBV11-2 with TRBJ2-3, with 7 bases identical to TRBD1. V gave up 5 bases and J gave up 3 bases; unmatched junction bases: 8. The CDR3 is 15 residues long. CDR1 is SGHAT and CDR2 is FQNNGV in the germline V gene.

The chain has TRBV29-1 and TRBJ2-3, with D perhaps TRBD2 (6 bases). Germline-derived CDR1 and CDR2 are SQVTM and ANQGSEA. V shed 7 bases and J shed 3 bases, with 20 bases lying between them. The CDR3 consists of 15 residues. CDR3: CSALGSGGGTDTQYF. In DNA form, the CDR3 reads TGCAGCGCCCTGGGATCCGGGGGTGGGACAGATACGCAGTATTTT.

The V call is TRBV27, the J call TRBJ1-4, with D perhaps matching TRBD1 (6 bases). The V end lost 4 bases, the J end lost 0 bases, and 12 bases lay between the germline ends. CDR1 is MNHEY and CDR2 is SMNVEV in the germline V gene (reference sequence). The CDR3 length is 16 residues. CDR3 coding DNA: TGTGCCAGCAGTTCCGACAGGCCTGCAACTAATGAAAAACTGTTTTTT. Translation: CASSSDRPATNEKLFF.

The chain uses TRBV29-1 and TRBJ1-2; perhaps TRBD1 as D (6 bases). This CDR3 region has 13 residues. Germline-derived CDR1 and CDR2 are SQVTM and ANQGSEA. The V and J ends lost 6 bases and 4 bases respectively, with 15 bases between them. The CDR3 region is CSVEQGGLYGYTF. The DNA for the CDR3 is TGCAGCGTCGAACAGGGTGGACTCTATGGCTACACCTTC.

The rearrangement links TRBV28 to TRBJ1-2, with TRBD1 matching 9 bases. The CDR3 sequence is 15 residues long. V was pared by 2 bases and J by 6 bases, with 7 bases of the junction left unmatched. Germline-derived CDR1 and CDR2 are MDHEN and SYDVKM. The CDR3 loop reads CASSLRADRGNGYTF. The CDR3 nucleotides read TGTGCCAGCAGTTTACGGGCGGACAGGGGAAATGGCTACACCTTC.

The V gene is TRBV29-1, the J gene TRBJ1-1; 9 bases fit TRBD1. The germline V gene encodes CDR1 SQVTM and CDR2 ANQGSEA. The trim removed 5 bases at V and 4 bases at J, leaving 5 bases unmatched. CDR3 length: 13 residues. Here the CDR3 reads CSVQTGGTTEAFF. CDR3 nucleotide sequence: TGCAGCGTTCAGACAGGGGGTACCACTGAAGCTTTCTTT.

The rearrangement uses TRBV11-2 and TRBJ2-3, with a possible D match to TRBD2 (5 bases). Germline V gene data show CDR1 as SGHAT and CDR2 as FQNNGV. Trimming took 2 bases from V and 4 from J, leaving 10 bases between them. CDR3 length: 14 residues. CDR3 amino acids: CASSLSGRADTQYF. The CDR3 nucleotides are TGTGCCAGCAGCTTAAGCGGTCGTGCAGATACGCAGTATTTT.

V gene TRBV29-1 combines with J gene TRBJ2-1; 11 bases agree with TRBD2. This CDR3 region has 16 residues. Germline V gene data show CDR1 as SQVTM and CDR2 as ANQGSEA. Losses at the gene ends were 5 bases for V and 8 bases for J; bases not matched to a gene: 14. Here the CDR3 reads CSVYPRTSGRMDEQFF. In DNA form, the CDR3 reads TGCAGCGTTTACCCAAGGACTAGCGGGCGTATGGATGAGCAGTTCTTC.

The V call is TRBV5-6, the J call TRBJ1-1; D may be TRBD1 (5 bases). Germline loops: CDR1 SGHDT, CDR2 YYEEEE. Trimming took off 1 base at V and 0 bases at J, with 16 bases between the two ends. This CDR3 is built from 17 residues. CDR3 nucleotide sequence: TGTGCCAGCAGCTTGTATTCCCGCAGGGCCATGAACACTGAAGCTTTCTTT. Protein sequence: CASSLYSRRAMNTEAFF. The full variable domain, completed using reference TRBV5-6 and TRBJ1-1, is DAGVTQSPTHLIKTRGQQVTLRCSPKSGHDTVSWYQQALGQGPQFIFQYYEEEERQRGNFPDRFSGHQFPNYSSELNVNALLLGDSALYLCASSLYSRRAMNTEAFFGQGTRLTVV.

The count of this clone is one. This chain connects TRBV15 to TRBJ2-7; D gene unclear. Germline V gene lookup returns CDR1 LNHNV and CDR2 YYDKDF (reference sequence). V was cut by 5 bases and J by 0 bases, with 8 bases left in between. The CDR3 runs to 13 residues. The CDR3 region has the DNA TGTGCCACCAGCGCGGAATTCTCCTACGAGCAGTACTTC. Translating gives CATSAEFSYEQYF.

This clone has just a few counts. The rearrangement links TRBV2 to TRBJ1-5; D uncertain. The length of the CDR3 is 14 residues. Germline assignment: CDR1 SNHLY and CDR2 FYNNEI. Trimming took off 8 bases at V and 0 bases at J, with 11 bases between the two ends. Here the CDR3 reads CASRDGLSNQPQHF. CDR3 DNA sequence: TGTGCCAGCCGGGATGGACTTAGCAATCAGCCCCAGCATTTT.

This sequence joins TRBV2 and TRBJ2-3, with D possibly being TRBD2 (6 bases). The V gene's germline CDR1 is SNHLY and CDR2 FYNNEI. There are 15 residues in the CDR3. V dropped 3 bases and J dropped 4 bases, with 14 bases sitting between them. CDR3 sequence: CASSEAGPLSDTQYF. The CDR3 nucleotides are TGTGCCAGCAGTGAGGCGGGACCGCTCTCAGATACGCAGTATTTT.

The rearrangement joins TRBV12-2 to TRBJ2-1; the table's D call, TRBD1, has no DNA check behind it. TRBV12-2 is a recognized pseudogene. This CDR3 spans 20 amino acids. In DNA, the CDR3 is TGTGCAAGATTTTACAGCGCAGAACGATTAAGCACCTTGGACACCAATGAGCAGTTCTTC. Translated, it gives CARFYSAERLSTLDTNEQFF.

The rearrangement uses TRBV4-1 and TRBJ2-7, with a possible D match to TRBD2 (5 bases). The ends were cut back, 2 bases at V and 4 bases at J, with 18 bases in the middle. Germline V gene sequence: CDR1 MGHRA, CDR2 YSYEKL. This CDR3 spans 16 amino acids. DNA of the CDR3: TGCGCCAGCAGCCAATCCCCAGCCGGGGAATGGTACGAGCAGTACTTC. Protein product: CASSQSPAGEWYEQYF.

The V call is TRBV19, the J call TRBJ1-2; D is perhaps TRBD1 (5 bases). The CDR3 sequence is 15 residues long. The V end lost 5 bases, the J end lost 3 bases, and 16 bases lay between the germline ends. Germline lookup yields CDR1 LNHDA and CDR2 SQIVND (reference sequence). The DNA of the CDR3 is TGTGCCAGTAGTCTCGGGGAGGGCAGGGACTATGGCTACACCTTC. The encoded protein is CASSLGEGRDYGYTF.

The chain combines TRBV7-2 with TRBJ1-1, with D unresolved. Germline CDR1 and CDR2: SGHTA and FQGNSA. CDR3 length: 14 amino acids. Trimming pared 0 bases from V and 2 bases from J, leaving 7 bases between. The CDR3: CASSLAPRNTEAFF. In nucleotides, the CDR3 is TGTGCCAGCAGCTTAGCGCCGCGAAACACTGAAGCTTTCTTT.

The chain's CDR3 is CATSSQGISETQYF. Written as DNA, the CDR3 is TGTGCCACCAGTAGTCAGGGGATCTCAGAGACCCAGTACTTC. The chain joins TRBV15 to TRBJ2-5; TRBD1 might be the D (6 bases). Per the germline V gene, CDR1 is LNHNV and CDR2 is YYDKDF (reference sequence). This CDR3 is built from 14 residues. Trimming took 6 bases from V and 4 from J, leaving 15 bases between them.

With regard to this clone: This same CDR3 is encoded by further DNA sequences in the sample. V and J are TRBV5-4 and TRBJ2-6; D ambiguous. The CDR3 spans 15 residues. The germline V and J ends were trimmed by 0 bases and 1 base, with 5 bases remaining between them. CDR1 is SGHNT, CDR2 YYREEE, per germline (reference sequence). The CDR3 DNA is TGTGCCAGCAGCTTGGACTTATCTGGGGCCAACGTCCTGACTTTC. Translation gives CASSLDLSGANVLTF.

In DNA form, the CDR3 reads TGCAGCGTTGAGCGGGACAGGGTGTTTGGCTATGGCTACACCTTC. This sequence encodes CSVERDRVFGYGYTF. The chain recombines TRBV29-1 with TRBJ1-2, with TRBD1 matching 9 bases. The V gene end was trimmed by 3 bases and the J gene end by 4 bases; junction bases not matched to a gene: 9. Looked up from germline, CDR1 is SQVTM and CDR2 is ANQGSEA. This CDR3 has 15 residues. Variable domain in full (rest from reference TRBV29-1 and TRBJ1-2): SAVISQKPSRDICQRGTSLTIQCQVDSQVTMMFWYRQQPGQSLTLIATANQGSEATYESGFVIDKFPISRPNLTFSTLTVSNMSPEDSSIYLCSVERDRVFGYGYTFGSGTRLTVV.

This sequence joins TRBV6-6 and TRBJ1-6; TRBD1 aligns across 9 bases. Germline V gene sequence: CDR1 MNHNY, CDR2 SVGAGI (reference sequence). V lost 6 bases to trimming and J lost 6 bases; unmatched junction nucleotides: 9. The CDR3 extends over 16 amino acids. CDR3 nucleotides: TGTGCCAGCAGCCAGAGCAACAGGGGGCTTAATTCACCCCTCCACTTT. Its protein is CASSQSNRGLNSPLHF.

The chain combines TRBV30 with TRBJ1-1; D gene ambiguous. The V end was cut by 3 bases, the J end by 0 bases, with 14 bases between. The CDR3 runs 15 residues. The germline gives CDR1 GTSNPN, CDR2 SVGIG (reference sequence). The CDR3 is CAWRGGLEMNTEAFF. DNA for the CDR3: TGTGCCTGGAGAGGCGGGCTCGAAATGAACACTGAAGCTTTCTTT.

This chain uses TRBV15 with TRBJ2-1; perhaps TRBD2 as D (6 bases). Germline loops: CDR1 LNHNV, CDR2 YYDKDF (reference sequence). V dropped 2 bases and J dropped 0 bases, with 8 bases sitting between them. The CDR3 has 15 amino acids. The CDR3 DNA sequence: TGTGCCACCAGCAGACCCGGGAGCTCCTACAATGAGCAGTTCTTC. Translating it yields CATSRPGSSYNEQFF. Combining the CDR3 with reference TRBV15 and TRBJ2-1 gives the whole variable domain DAMVIQNPRYQVTQFGKPVTLSCSQTLNHNVMYWYQQKSSQAPKLLFHYYDKDFNNEADTPDNFQSRRPNTSFCFLDIRSPGLGDTAMYLCATSRPGSSYNEQFFGPGTRLTVL.

This chain joins TRBV7-9 and TRBJ1-6; D is possibly TRBD1 (5 bases). Per germline, CDR1 SEHNR and CDR2 FQNEAQ (reference sequence). The ends were cut back, 4 bases at V and 8 bases at J, with 15 bases in the middle. The CDR3 loop spans 15 amino acids. The CDR3 here is CASSSRQLRDSPLHF. Written as DNA, the CDR3 is TGTGCCAGCAGCTCAAGACAGCTAAGGGATTCACCCCTCCACTTT.

This sequence joins TRBV10-3 and TRBJ1-1; tentative D call: TRBD1 (5 bases). The CDR3 is 17 residues long. Germline V lookup: CDR1 ENHRY, CDR2 SYGVKD. Trimming took 6 bases from V and 1 from J, leaving 21 bases between them. CDR3 loop: CAIRVSAGREGNTEAFF. CDR3 DNA sequence: TGTGCCATCAGGGTATCGGCAGGGCGAGAAGGGAACACTGAAGCTTTCTTT.

For the CDR3, the DNA is TGTGCCAGCAGCTCGAGACTAGGTAGGGATGAGCAGTTCTTC. It is translated as CASSSRLGRDEQFF. The rearrangement links TRBV5-8 to TRBJ2-1, with D tentatively TRBD2 (6 bases). The CDR3 runs 14 residues. V lost 3 bases and J lost 8, with 15 bases in between. CDR1 is SGHTS, CDR2 YDEGEE, per germline.

CDR3 nucleotide sequence: TGCGCCAGCAGCCCGGACGGGGACTATGGCTACACCTTC. As protein: CASSPDGDYGYTF. The chain carries TRBV4-3 and TRBJ1-2; D remains ambiguous. CDR3 length: 13 amino acids. Trimming took off 4 bases at V and 3 bases at J, with 9 bases between the two ends. Per germline, CDR1 LGHNA and CDR2 YSLEER.